This TCR beta chain is from a study of T cells after yellow fever vaccination. About the study: It was SMART-Seq v4 Ultra Low Input that prepared the fractions with low cell numbers. Study-wide points: Within the sorted memory subsets, almost all vaccine-responding clonotypes could not be detected on day 0. Contamination of FACS-sorted repertoires by abundant clonotypes from the bulk population could occur.

This clonotype was counted ten times or more. Trimming shortened V by 6 bases and J by 7 bases, and 10 bases separated the two germline ends. CDR1 is MNHEY and CDR2 is SVGAGI in the germline V gene. This CDR3 spans 11 amino acids. TCRdb reprocessed the 5' RACE reads via MiXCR and lists one record per CDR3 protein. The top ten clones hold more than 0.35% of a sample with roughly 16,000 distinct CDR3 sequences, about 4% of them seen once. The chain recombines TRBV6-5 with TRBJ2-7; D remains ambiguous. The receptor's source is a young man who received the YFV17D yellow fever vaccine. The material sequenced was PBMCs, either bulk or a sorted T-cell subset (CD4+, CD8+, memory, or dextramer-sorted; not recorded which), taken 15 days after the yellow fever booster vaccination. The CDR3 spells CASRTLGEQYF. In DNA form, the CDR3 reads TGTGCCAGCAGGACACTGGGGGAGCAGTACTTC.